These 25 T cell receptor beta chains share one sample of origin, sequenced in a study of T cells in Graves' hyperthyroidism and ophthalmopathy. The source material, RNA transcripts, was used to amplify TCR beta CDR3 regions. Carried out on the TCR CDR3, a first-round RT-PCR used the HTBI primer set. TCRdb reanalysed the multiplex PCR reads using MiXCR and keeps one entry per CDR3 protein. The sample contains about 540,000 distinct CDR3 sequences, around 42% of which appear only once. The source material was peripheral blood or thyroid tissue (not recorded which). These receptors all stem from a woman aged 18 to 35 with Graves' hyperthyroidism.

The chain has TRBV20-1 and TRBJ2-1; 9 bases fit TRBD2. Germline V lookup: CDR1 DFQATT, CDR2 SNEGSKA (reference sequence). The CDR3 has 13 residues. DNA of the CDR3: TGCAGCTATCTAGCGGGACCCTACAATGAGCAGTTCTTC. It specifies CSYLAGPYNEQFF.

This clonotype has only a few counts. The gene calls are TRBV4-1 and TRBJ2-7; 10 bases match TRBD2. The CDR3 has 17 residues. J was trimmed by 5 bases and V by 1 base; bases with no gene match: 11. Germline loops: CDR1 MGHRA, CDR2 YSYEKL. This CDR3 is CASSQGGASGSLDEQYF. The CDR3 bases are TGCGCCAGCAGCCAAGGGGGCGCTAGCGGGAGTTTGGACGAGCAGTACTTC.

This chain connects TRBV15 to TRBJ2-7, with no clear D. Looked up from germline, CDR1 is LNHNV and CDR2 is YYDKDF (reference sequence). V lost 4 bases, J lost 0 bases, and 7 bases lay in between. CDR3 length: 13 amino acids. The CDR3 loop is CATSKPSSYEQYF. The CDR3 DNA is TGTGCCACCAGCAAACCGAGCTCCTACGAGCAGTACTTC. Looking up the rest from reference TRBV15 and TRBJ2-7 gives the full variable domain: DAMVIQNPRYQVTQFGKPVTLSCSQTLNHNVMYWYQQKSSQAPKLLFHYYDKDFNNEADTPDNFQSRRPNTSFCFLDIRSPGLGDTAMYLCATSKPSSYEQYFGPGTRLTVT.

This chain connects TRBV27 to TRBJ1-4; D remains unclear. The V end lost 5 bases, the J end lost 10 bases, and 17 bases lay between the germline ends. This CDR3 is built from 14 residues. Germline V lookup: CDR1 MNHEY, CDR2 SMNVEV (reference sequence). The CDR3 DNA follows: TGTGCCAGCAGTCGCCGGGCCCCGGACGGAAAACTGTTTTTT. It is translated as CASSRRAPDGKLFF.

This clonotype showed up many times. The V gene is TRBV9, the J gene TRBJ2-2; D call uncertain. V lost 2 bases and J lost 4, with 15 bases in between. CDR1 SGDLS and CDR2 YYNGEE come from the germline V gene. The CDR3 is made up of 16 amino acids. CDR3 bases: TGTGCCAGCAGCGTGGACCTCCCGACAACCACCGGGGAGCTGTTTTTT. It translates to CASSVDLPTTTGELFF. The full variable domain, completed using reference TRBV9 and TRBJ2-2, is DSGVTQTPKHLITATGQRVTLRCSPRSGDLSVYWYQQSLDQGLQFLIQYYNGEERAKGNILERFSAQQFPDLHSELNLSSLELGDSALYFCASSVDLPTTTGELFFGEGSRLTVL.

This clonotype was seen once. The chain uses TRBV12-3 or TRBV12-4 and TRBJ1-1; perhaps TRBD1 as D (5 bases). The CDR3 contains 13 residues. Trimming pared 3 bases from V and 4 bases from J, leaving 9 bases between. The CDR3 nucleotides read TGTGCCAGCAGTTTGTCCAGGGCCACTGAAGCTTTCTTT. Translating gives CASSLSRATEAFF.

The table lists this clonotype with a few counts. The CDR3 is CSAQGLLTYEQYF. The CDR3 nucleotides are TGCAGTGCCCAGGGACTTCTAACTTACGAGCAGTACTTC. This chain connects TRBV20-1 to TRBJ2-7; D might be TRBD2 (6 bases). The V and J ends lost 6 bases and 4 bases respectively, with 16 bases between them. CDR3 length equals 13 residues. Germline V gene lookup returns CDR1 DFQATT and CDR2 SNEGSKA (reference sequence).

This chain connects TRBV15 to TRBJ1-6; 11 bases fit TRBD1. The V gene's germline CDR1 is LNHNV and CDR2 YYDKDF (reference sequence). CDR3 length: 14 residues. The ends lost 1 base at V and 18 bases at J; junction bases unmatched: 8. The CDR3: CATSRAPGQGDTHF. For the CDR3, the DNA is TGTGCCACCAGCAGAGCACCGGGACAGGGGGACACCCACTTT. Full variable domain (missing parts from reference TRBV15 and TRBJ1-6): DAMVIQNPRYQVTQFGKPVTLSCSQTLNHNVMYWYQQKSSQAPKLLFHYYDKDFNNEADTPDNFQSRRPNTSFCFLDIRSPGLGDTAMYLCATSRAPGQGDTHFGNGTRLTVT.

The V call is TRBV12-5, the J call TRBJ1-1, with 7 bases aligning to TRBD1. After removal of 3 bases from V and 5 bases from J, the junction contained 6 bases not matched to a gene. The CDR3 loop spans 14 amino acids. Per germline, CDR1 LGHNT and CDR2 FRNRAP. In DNA form, the CDR3 reads TGTGCTAGTGGTTTAGACAGGGAATGGACTGAAGCTTTCTTT. It is translated as CASGLDREWTEAFF.

This clonotype was seen only a few times. The chain joins TRBV4-2 to TRBJ2-7; 7 bases are a match to TRBD1. Germline V gene sequence: CDR1 LGHNA, CDR2 YNFKEQ. CDR3 length: 15 residues. Trimming removed 4 bases from V and 0 bases from J; junction bases left unmatched: 6. For the CDR3, the DNA is TGTGCCAGCAGCCCGACAGGGCCCAGCTCCTACGAGCAGTACTTC. Its protein is CASSPTGPSSYEQYF.

This sequence joins TRBV10-3 and TRBJ2-1; no clear D. V was cut by 2 bases and J by 4 bases, with 3 bases left in between. The CDR3 runs to 12 residues. Germline assignment: CDR1 ENHRY and CDR2 SYGVKD. For the CDR3, the DNA is TGTGCCATCAGTGAGCAGTACAATGAGCAGTTCTTC. It is translated as CAISEQYNEQFF.

V gene TRBV20-1 combines with J gene TRBJ1-5; D not certain. Germline V gene data show CDR1 as DFQATT and CDR2 as SNEGSKA (reference sequence). The length of the CDR3 is 10 residues. Trimming took off 0 bases at V and 11 bases at J, with 5 bases between the two ends. The CDR3, as DNA: TGCAGTGCTAGAGATCGGGCCCAGCATTTT. Its protein product is CSARDRAQHF.

This clonotype has a count of ten or more. The chain couples TRBV20-1 to TRBJ2-7; 10 bases match TRBD2. The CDR3 runs to 13 residues. Germline trimming cut 6 bases from V and 3 bases from J; bases unmatched to any gene: 5. CDR1 DFQATT and CDR2 SNEGSKA come from the germline V gene (reference sequence). CDR3 loop: CSAKGTSDYEQYF. Written as DNA, the CDR3 is TGCAGTGCCAAAGGGACTAGCGACTACGAGCAGTACTTC.

This clonotype was seen ten or more times. The DNA of the CDR3 is TGTGCCACCACTAGCGCAAACACCGGGGAGCTGTTTTTT. As protein: CATTSANTGELFF. V usage is TRBV24-1 and J usage is TRBJ2-2, with a possible D match to TRBD2 (6 bases). CDR1 and CDR2 (germline): KGHDR, SFDVKD. V shed 8 bases and J shed 2 bases, with 8 bases lying between them. The CDR3 runs to 13 residues.

This sequence joins TRBV20-1 and TRBJ2-7; D uncertain. Germline V gives CDR1 DFQATT, CDR2 SNEGSKA (reference sequence). The CDR3 is 16 residues long. Trimming pared 0 bases from V and 5 bases from J, leaving 20 bases between. The DNA for the CDR3 is TGCAGTGCTAGAGACCCCCGGTTGACCGCGGCGGACGAGCAGTACTTC. It codes for CSARDPRLTAADEQYF.

The J gene is TRBJ2-7, the V gene TRBV2; maybe TRBD1 (5 bases). The V end lost 4 bases, the J end lost 7 bases, and 14 bases lay between the germline ends. The CDR3 is 13 amino acids. Germline V gene sequence: CDR1 SNHLY, CDR2 FYNNEI. The CDR3 DNA sequence: TGTGCCAGCAGTGTGTCGTCAGGGCGGGAGCAGTACTTC. The encoded protein is CASSVSSGREQYF.

Note on this clonotype: An end of the junction does not agree with germline; a read error may underlie this. This chain uses TRBV7-2 with TRBJ2-5; D possibly matches TRBD1 or TRBD2 (5 bases each). The CDR3 has 12 residues. From germline, CDR1 is SGHTA and CDR2 FQGNSA. The CDR3 DNA reads as TGTGCCAGCAGCTCCCCCCTGGGACGGACGTGGTTC. Amino acids: CASSSPLGRTWF.

This clonotype has ten or more counts. The rearrangement links TRBV20-1 to TRBJ2-7; 10 bases match TRBD2. Germline V lookup: CDR1 DFQATT, CDR2 SNEGSKA (reference sequence). The V gene end was trimmed by 7 bases and the J gene end by 3 bases; junction bases not matched to a gene: 12. The CDR3 totals 15 residues. CDR3 sequence reads: CSVFSGRISRYEQYF. The CDR3 DNA follows: TGCAGTGTTTTTAGCGGGAGGATCTCTCGCTACGAGCAGTACTTC.

This chain connects TRBV10-1 to TRBJ1-1; 7 positions agree with TRBD1. Looked up from germline, CDR1 is WNHNN and CDR2 is SYGVQD (reference sequence). This CDR3 region has 13 residues. Unmatched junction bases numbered 2, after V lost 6 bases and J lost 1 base. CDR3 sequence: CASRGDRNTEAFF. The CDR3 nucleotides read TGCGCCAGCAGAGGGGACAGGAACACTGAAGCTTTCTTT.

In the case of this clonotype: The junction differs from germline at one of its ends, possibly a read error. V is TRBV13 and J is TRBJ2-1; D is unresolved. The CDR3 consists of 16 residues. The germline CDR1 and CDR2 sequences are PRHDT and FYEKMQ (reference sequence). CDR3 bases: TGCGCCAGCAGCTCGCCCGGTCTGGGGTCTATCGATGAGCAGTTCTTC. It yields the protein CASSSPGLGSIDEQFF.

The rearrangement links TRBV7-2 to TRBJ2-7; 11 bases line up with TRBD2. The junction had 6 bases not matched to a gene; V was cut back by 2 bases and J by 3 bases. Germline lookup yields CDR1 SGHTA and CDR2 FQGNSA. The CDR3 loop spans 16 amino acids. The CDR3 loop is CASSLIVSGRDYEQYF. In nucleotides, the CDR3 is TGTGCCAGCAGCTTAATTGTTAGCGGGAGGGACTACGAGCAGTACTTC.

This clonotype appeared many times. The chain employs TRBV4-3 and TRBJ2-7; 8 bases are a match to TRBD1. CDR3 length: 14 amino acids. V lost 1 base and J lost 6; bases outside the gene matches: 5. CDR1 and CDR2 (germline): LGHNA, YSLEER. The CDR3 here is CASSQVTGGSEQYF. As DNA, the CDR3 is TGCGCCAGCAGCCAAGTAACAGGGGGAAGCGAGCAGTACTTC.

V is TRBV5-1 and J is TRBJ2-7; maybe TRBD2 (6 bases). The germline CDR1 and CDR2 sequences are SGHRS and YFSETQ. V shed 4 bases and J shed 7 bases, with 15 bases lying between them. The CDR3 runs 13 residues. The CDR3 DNA follows: TGCGCCAGCAGCCCGGGGGTGCCCAATGAGCAGTACTTC. Translated, it gives CASSPGVPNEQYF.

Many counts were recorded for this clonotype. J is TRBJ1-6 and V is TRBV12-3 or TRBV12-4, with D perhaps TRBD1 (5 bases). CDR3 size: 15 residues. Trimming cost V 5 bases and J 6 bases, with 14 bases left between them. The CDR3 is CASSRQGPVNSPLHF. The CDR3 DNA reads TGTGCCAGCAGTCGCCAGGGCCCCGTTAATTCACCCCTCCACTTT.

There are a few counts of this clonotype. The junction differs from germline at one of its ends, possibly a read error. The chain uses TRBV24-1 and TRBJ2-7; 7 bases map to TRBD1. The CDR3 runs 12 residues. Per germline, CDR1 KGHDR and CDR2 SFDVKD. The DNA for the CDR3 is TGTGCCACCAGTGATTCCGGGACAGCCTTTTTCTTC. Residues: CATSDSGTAFFF.